A selection of T cell receptor beta chains follows, all from one sample in a study of shared clonotypes between healthy human individuals. Libraries were prepared by immunoSEQ multiplex PCR; TCRdb keeps only in-frame clonotypes and omits some of them. The table lists under 600,000 clones, approximately 97% of them singletons, with less than 0.065% in the top ten. The specimen sequenced was naive CD4+ T cells sorted from blood. The receptors derive from a woman aged 25 to 39 in good health. The CDR3 runs from the conserved cysteine through the conserved F or W. D genes are given only for firm matches. Rows may omit the clone size; those that give it use once, few, many or a size class.

d_gene,j_gene,len,v_gene,abundance,CDR3nt,CDR3aa
TRBD1,TRBJ2-5,14,TRBV5-1,once,TGCGCCAGCAGCCGACAGGGGCAGTTGGAGACCCAGTACTTC,CASSRQGQLETQYF
NA,TRBJ2-6,14,TRBV19,once,TGTGCCACCTTGGACAGCTCTGGGGCCAACGTCCTGACTTTC,CATLDSSGANVLTF
NA,TRBJ2-2,14,TRBV2,NA,TGTGCCAGCAGCCCGAGATCGAACACCGGGGAGCTGTTTTTT,CASSPRSNTGELFF
TRBD2,TRBJ2-7,15,TRBV5-4,NA,TGTGCCAGCAGATCCCTAGCGGGAGGGCCGGGCGAGCAGTACTTC,CASRSLAGGPGEQYF
TRBD1,TRBJ1-4,15,TRBV6-1,NA,TGTGCCAGCAGTGAAGCTGTAGGGGGCGATGAAAAACTGTTTTTT,CASSEAVGGDEKLFF
TRBD2,TRBJ2-1,15,TRBV11-2,NA,TGTGCCAGCAGCTTAATGACTAGCGGGAACTATGAGCAGTTCTTC,CASSLMTSGNYEQFF
TRBD1,TRBJ1-6,13,TRBV27,NA,TGTGCCAGCACCACAGGGGGTAATTCACCCCTCCACTTT,CASTTGGNSPLHF
TRBD1,TRBJ2-5,15,TRBV27,once,TGTGCCAGCAGCTACAGCCGAGGGGGCCCAGAGACCCAGTACTTC,CASSYSRGGPETQYF
NA,TRBJ1-2,14,TRBV6-6,NA,TGTGCCAGCAGTTACTCGGCCGGGGCGATGAGCTACACCTTC,CASSYSAGAMSYTF
TRBD2,TRBJ2-2,19,TRBV4-1,NA,TGCGCCAGCGGGGTCGTGGCGCGCTTAGCGGGAGGAGACACCGGGGAGCTGTTTTTT,CASGVVARLAGGDTGELFF
TRBD2,TRBJ2-5,16,TRBV5-5,once,TGTGCCAGCAGCCGGACTAGCCCAACCCAACAGGAGACCCAGTACTTC,CASSRTSPTQQETQYF
NA,TRBJ2-1,11,TRBV10-1,NA,TGCGCCAGCAGACGTCCAGCTGAGCAGTTCTTC,CASRRPAEQFF
TRBD1,TRBJ2-5,14,TRBV28,once,TGTGCCATAACACCGGGACAGCACCAAGAGACCCAGTACTTC,CAITPGQHQETQYF
NA,TRBJ1-2,13,TRBV5-1,NA,TGCGCCAGCAGCATCGACGGAGGCTATGGCTACACCTTC,CASSIDGGYGYTF
NA,TRBJ1-5,15,TRBV27,NA,TGTGCCAGCAGTCCATCAGGGTATAGCAATCAGCCCCAGCATTTT,CASSPSGYSNQPQHF
NA,TRBJ2-5,11,TRBV2,NA,TGTGCCAGCAGTCCAAGAGAGACCCAGTACTTC,CASSPRETQYF
TRBD2,TRBJ2-5,15,TRBV6-1,once,TGTGCCAGCAGTGAAGGCGAACTAGCGGGCGAGACCCAGTACTTC,CASSEGELAGETQYF
NA,TRBJ1-2,15,TRBV5-1,NA,TGCGCCAGCAGCTTGGAGGAGGGTGGGGTCCGCGGCTACACCTTC,CASSLEEGGVRGYTF
NA,TRBJ2-2,15,TRBV18,NA,TGTGCCAGCTCGCTCGGGACACCCAACACCGGGGAGCTGTTTTTT,CASSLGTPNTGELFF
NA,TRBJ2-7,14,TRBV28,NA,TGTGCCAGCAGCAACATGGGACCAATCTACGAGCAGTACTTC,CASSNMGPIYEQYF
TRBD1,TRBJ1-1,14,TRBV10-3,NA,TGTGCCATCAAAGGGACAGTTATGAACACTGAAGCTTTCTTT,CAIKGTVMNTEAFF
TRBD1,TRBJ1-2,14,TRBV7-2,NA,TGTGCCAGCAGCCCGGGGGCAGGGGGTCATGGCTACACCTTC,CASSPGAGGHGYTF
NA,TRBJ1-1,13,TRBV29-1,NA,TGCAGCGTTAGTTTAGGGATGAACACTGAAGCTTTCTTT,CSVSLGMNTEAFF
TRBD2,TRBJ2-7,15,TRBV27,NA,TGTGTCAGCAGTTTTAGTAGCGGGCATACCTACGAGCAGTACTTC,CVSSFSSGHTYEQYF
NA,TRBJ2-3,13,TRBV28,NA,TGTGCCAGCAGCCCCTACCCGGGACTCACGGCGTATTTT,CASSPYPGLTAYF
NA,TRBJ2-4,11,TRBV30,NA,TGTGCCTGGAGTGTGGGGAATATTCAGTACTTC,CAWSVGNIQYF
NA,TRBJ1-6,15,TRBV2,NA,TGTGCCAGCAGGTGGCAGGGCCAAGTCGGATCACCCCTCCACTTT,CASRWQGQVGSPLHF
NA,TRBJ1-5,15,TRBV30,NA,TGTGCCTGGAGTGTCCCTACGGCCCGCAATCAGCCCCAGCATTTT,CAWSVPTARNQPQHF
TRBD2,TRBJ2-7,15,TRBV18,NA,TGTGCCAGCTCCCCCTCTAGCGGGGGTACCTACGAGCAGTACTTC,CASSPSSGGTYEQYF
TRBD2,TRBJ2-7,17,TRBV5-4,NA,TGTGCCAGCAGCGTCCGACTAGCGGCCTCACTAACCTACGAGCAGTACTTC,CASSVRLAASLTYEQYF
NA,TRBJ1-2,15,TRBV4-1,NA,TGCGCCAGCAGCCAGGGCGGGACTTCGGCCTATGGCTACACCTTC,CASSQGGTSAYGYTF
NA,TRBJ2-1,15,TRBV7-8,NA,TGTGCCAGCACCCCCCTACGTTTCTTATACAATGAGCAGTTCTTC,CASTPLRFLYNEQFF
TRBD1,TRBJ1-2,17,TRBV5-1,NA,TGCGCCAGCAGCTTGGCCGGGACAGGGGGTGGCAACTATGGCTACACCTTC,CASSLAGTGGGNYGYTF
NA,TRBJ1-2,15,TRBV5-6,NA,TGTGCCAGCAGCTTGGGACAGATTATTAACTATGGCTACACCTTC,CASSLGQIINYGYTF
NA,TRBJ1-3,16,TRBV5-1,NA,TGCGCCAGCAGCTTGGGGCCAAAGGGAGCTGGAAACACCATATATTTT,CASSLGPKGAGNTIYF
NA,TRBJ1-4,14,TRBV28,NA,TGTGCCAGCAGTACACCTGCAACTAATGAAAAACTGTTTTTT,CASSTPATNEKLFF
TRBD1,TRBJ2-3,16,TRBV5-1,once,TGCGCCAGCAGCCCGGGACAGGGGGCTATAGCAGATACGCAGTATTTT,CASSPGQGAIADTQYF
TRBD1,TRBJ1-2,16,TRBV2,NA,TGTGCCAGCAGTGCCTCCCGGACAGGGCGTTCCTATGGCTACACCTTC,CASSASRTGRSYGYTF
TRBD1,TRBJ2-7,16,TRBV7-9,NA,TGTGCCAGCAGCCCCGACCCGGGACAGGGATCCTACGAGCAGTACTTC,CASSPDPGQGSYEQYF
TRBD2,TRBJ2-7,16,TRBV19,NA,TGTGCCAGTAGTATGTTGGGGACTAGCCTGACCTACGAGCAGTACTTC,CASSMLGTSLTYEQYF
TRBD1,TRBJ1-2,12,TRBV27,NA,TGTGCCAGCAGTCGACAGGGAGGTGGCTACACCTTC,CASSRQGGGYTF
NA,TRBJ2-7,15,TRBV7-9,NA,TGTGCCAGCAGCTTAGCGACCGGGGGGCACTACGAGCAGTACTTC,CASSLATGGHYEQYF
NA,TRBJ2-5,13,TRBV5-6,NA,TGTGCCAGCAGCTTATCCGATCGGGAGACCCAGTACTTC,CASSLSDRETQYF
NA,TRBJ2-1,15,TRBV4-1,NA,TGCGCCAGCAGCCGGGAGGGGGTCCTGGGCAATGAGCAGTTCTTC,CASSREGVLGNEQFF
NA,TRBJ1-6,14,TRBV28,once,TGTGCCAGCAGTTCCCACAGGGACGGGTCACCCCTCCACTTT,CASSSHRDGSPLHF
NA,TRBJ1-1,11,TRBV29-1,once,TGCAGCGTTGTAGTTGGGAGGGGGGCTTTCTTT,CSVVVGRGAFF
NA,TRBJ1-5,17,TRBV23-1,NA,TGCGCCAGCAGTCAAAATAACAGGACTTTAAACAATCAGCCCCAGCATTTT,CASSQNNRTLNNQPQHF
TRBD2,TRBJ2-2,16,TRBV9,NA,TGTGCCAGCAGCGGGACTAGCGGGAAGAACACCGGGGAGCTGTTTTTT,CASSGTSGKNTGELFF
NA,TRBJ2-7,15,TRBV4-1,NA,TGCGCCAGCAGCGTCGACAGAGGGGATCCCTACGAGCAGTACTTC,CASSVDRGDPYEQYF
NA,TRBJ2-7,13,TRBV19,NA,TGTGCCAGTAGCCCCACAGGATCCTACGAGCAGTACTTC,CASSPTGSYEQYF
NA,TRBJ2-1,16,TRBV4-1,NA,TGCGCCAGCAGCCAAGTCGGACTCGTCGCCTACAATGAGCAGTTCTTC,CASSQVGLVAYNEQFF
TRBD1,TRBJ1-1,12,TRBV30,NA,TGTGCCTGGAAGCAGGGGGGGACTGAAGCTTTCTTT,CAWKQGGTEAFF
NA,TRBJ2-6,16,TRBV6-5,NA,TGTGCCAGCAGTTACTCGGAGAGCTCTGGGGCCAACGTCCTGACTTTC,CASSYSESSGANVLTF
NA,TRBJ2-3,16,TRBV5-1,once,TGCGCCAGCCGACGATCGGACTATCTCAGCACAGATACGCAGTATTTT,CASRRSDYLSTDTQYF
NA,TRBJ2-7,15,TRBV7-4,once,TGTGCCAGCAGCTTAGTCCGACCAGCCAGCTACGAGCAGTACTTC,CASSLVRPASYEQYF
TRBD1,TRBJ2-7,14,TRBV28,NA,TGTGCCAGCAATCCACCAGGGGGCAGATACGAGCAGTACTTC,CASNPPGGRYEQYF
TRBD2,TRBJ2-1,18,TRBV10-3,NA,TGTGCCATCAGCTTACACTTGACTAGCGGGAGCTCCTACAATGAGCAGTTCTTC,CAISLHLTSGSSYNEQFF
TRBD1,TRBJ2-5,13,TRBV11-3,NA,TGTGCCAGCAGCAAGGACAGGAAAGAGACCCAGTACTTC,CASSKDRKETQYF
TRBD1,TRBJ1-6,14,TRBV28,NA,TGTGCCAGCAGTCAACAGGGGGCCTATTCACCCCTCCACTTT,CASSQQGAYSPLHF